This TCR beta chain was captured by sequencing in a study of T cell repertoires in cytomegalovirus infection. TCRdb re-called the reads through MiXCR, storing one row per CDR3 protein. The data show over 250,000 distinct CDR3 sequences, 25% seen once. V shed 3 bases and J shed 1 base, with 12 bases lying between them. CDR3 length: 15 amino acids. CDR1 MDHEN and CDR2 SYDVKM come from the germline V gene. Material: PBMCs. The receptor comes from a human donor in good health (CMV status not recorded). Some clones in this sample may be carry-over from other donors' samples. The rearrangement links TRBV28 to TRBJ1-1, with D hard to call. The CDR3 reads CASSLIGHGNTEAFF. CDR3 nucleotide sequence: TGTGCCAGCAGTTTGATCGGTCACGGGAACACTGAAGCTTTCTTT.